This TCR beta chain was captured by sequencing in a study of T cells in Graves' hyperthyroidism and ophthalmopathy. Exclusion of patients followed from uncontrolled infection, other autoimmune disease, pregnancy or lactation. Authors of the study amplified TCR beta CDR3 regions from RNA transcripts. A first-round RT-PCR of the TCR CDR3 used the HTBI primer set. TCRdb independently ran MiXCR on the multiplex PCR reads; one entry per CDR3 protein. The data hold 640,000 or so distinct CDR3 sequences, with 11% to 15% observed a single time. There are 13 residues in the CDR3. Germline V gene sequence: CDR1 MDHEN, CDR2 SYDVKM. The germline V and J ends were trimmed by 5 bases and 9 bases, with 17 bases remaining between them. The table lists this clonotype with many counts. Antigen unknown. Regarding the study as a whole: Ophthalmopathy, which appeared later, was predicted by the model a median 6.5 months before onset. Blood held most thyroid clonotypes expanded above 0.001 frequency.

The TCR comes from a woman in her late teens or twenties with Graves' ophthalmopathy. Sequencing used blood. The chain carries TRBV28 and TRBJ2-7; TRBD1 or TRBD2 may be the D gene (5 bases each). This CDR3 reads CASSDRGRLRQYF. The CDR3 bases are TGTGCCAGCAGTGATCGGGGCAGGTTGAGGCAGTACTTC.